The sequence of this T cell receptor beta chain was determined in a study of CD8 T cells in Susac syndrome. Random hexamers were used to reverse transcribe roughly 0.5 to 1 ug of RNA. Via MiXCR, TCRdb re-called the immunoSEQ multiplex PCR reads, giving one row per CDR3 protein. Among about 300,000 distinct CDR3 sequences, almost 85% were seen once, and the ten largest hold roughly 0.22%. Trimming stripped 6 bases from V and 5 bases from J, with 17 bases between. CDR3 length: 14 amino acids. The germline V gene encodes CDR1 MDHEN and CDR2 SYDVKM. The chain has TRBV28 and TRBJ2-7, with TRBD2 as a possible D gene (5 bases). This clonotype was obtained from a human donor with multiple sclerosis. The sequenced sample consisted of CD8+ T cells from PBMCs. Here the CDR3 reads CASSPSSGYHEQYF. The CDR3 bases are TGTGCCAGCAGCCCCTCTTCGGGGTACCACGAGCAGTACTTC.